The entry below describes one T cell receptor (beta chain). The CDR3 has 13 residues. Germline V gene sequence: CDR1 SGHNT, CDR2 YENEEA. V shed 1 base and J 6 bases; nucleotides not matched to a gene: 0. TCRdb keeps only in-frame clones here, not all; method: immunoSEQ multiplex PCR. The sample yields around 140,000 clones, 80% to 90% seen once. This specimen comes from a study of blood T cell repertoires in COVID-19. As for the study in general: The analysed material was cDNA or gDNA that came from T cells, B-cell-depleted T cells, or PBMCs.

The rearrangement joins TRBV11-3 to TRBJ2-1; 7 bases map to TRBD2. The TCR was taken from a man aged 55 to 70 with active or convalescent COVID-19. Sequenced sample: peripheral blood. Here the CDR3 DNA reads TGTGCCAGCAGCTTAGGGACTAGCAATGAGCAGTTCTTC. This encodes CASSLGTSNEQFF.